One and the same sample provided the 10 T cell receptor beta chains below, sequenced in a study of control samples from healthy donors and cancer patients. Measured with immunoSEQ multiplex PCR; TCRdb has only the in-frame clones, and not every one. The table has roughly 20,000 clones, roughly 80% seen once. The specimen sequenced was PBMCs. These receptors were obtained from a man older than 75 with head and neck cancer.

V and J are TRBV5-1 and TRBJ2-3; a possible D gene is TRBD2 (5 bases). The ends were cut back, 0 bases at V and 3 bases at J, with 11 bases in the middle. The CDR3 is 15 residues long. The V gene's germline CDR1 is SGHRS and CDR2 YFSETQ. The CDR3 nucleotides read TGCGCCAGCAGCTTGGCTGGGCCGGGGACAGATACGCAGTATTTT. Translated: CASSLAGPGTDTQYF.

The chain employs TRBV14 and TRBJ2-5; D is undetermined. Germline V lookup: CDR1 SGHDN, CDR2 FVKESK. V dropped 1 base and J dropped 2 bases, with 11 bases sitting between them. The CDR3 is made up of 15 amino acids. The DNA of the CDR3 is TGTGCCAGCAGCCAAGGGGGTTGGCGGCAAGAGACCCAGTACTTC. Its protein is CASSQGGWRQETQYF.

The chain is built from TRBV15 and TRBJ2-7, with 7 positions matching TRBD1. The CDR3 is 15 amino acids. V trimming: 1 base; J trimming: 2 bases; junction bases outside the gene matches: 5. CDR1 and CDR2 (germline): LNHNV, YYDKDF (reference sequence). The CDR3 protein is CATSRGWTGTYEQYF. In nucleotides, the CDR3 is TGTGCCACCAGCAGAGGATGGACAGGAACCTACGAGCAGTACTTC. The whole variable domain, filled in from reference TRBV15 and TRBJ2-7, reads DAMVIQNPRYQVTQFGKPVTLSCSQTLNHNVMYWYQQKSSQAPKLLFHYYDKDFNNEADTPDNFQSRRPNTSFCFLDIRSPGLGDTAMYLCATSRGWTGTYEQYFGPGTRLTVT.

V gene TRBV4-2 combines with J gene TRBJ2-5; 9 positions match TRBD1. CDR1 is LGHNA, CDR2 YNFKEQ, per germline. The length of the CDR3 is 16 residues. Germline trimming cut 3 bases from V and 2 bases from J; bases unmatched to any gene: 7. The CDR3: CASSHPDRGSQETQYF. The CDR3 DNA follows: TGTGCCAGCAGCCACCCGGACAGGGGCTCTCAAGAGACCCAGTACTTC.

This chain links TRBV2 with TRBJ2-7, with 11 bases matching TRBD2. CDR3 length: 13 residues. V was clipped by 8 bases and J by 6 bases; unmatched bases: 6. Germline CDR1 is SNHLY and CDR2 is FYNNEI. The CDR3 sequence is CASSGTSGSEQYF. The CDR3 DNA reads as TGTGCCAGCTCCGGGACTAGCGGCTCCGAGCAGTACTTC.

This chain joins TRBV28 and TRBJ1-3; the D is unclear. The CDR3 length is 12 residues. Germline V gene data show CDR1 as MDHEN and CDR2 as SYDVKM. With 7 bases removed from V and 4 bases from J, the gap between germline ends came to 8 bases. The CDR3 loop reads CASTISGNTIYF. The CDR3 nucleotides read TGTGCCAGCACAATCTCAGGAAACACCATATATTTT.

This chain joins TRBV9 and TRBJ2-1, with 7 bases fitting TRBD2. The germline gives CDR1 SGDLS, CDR2 YYNGEE. The CDR3 spans 17 residues. Trimming took 2 bases from V and 8 from J; bases not matched to a gene: 16. CDR3 nucleotide sequence: TGTGCCAGCAGCGTCGCAGAGGGAGCGGGATTCGGTGATGAGCAGTTCTTC. This encodes CASSVAEGAGFGDEQFF.

V and J are TRBV12-3 or TRBV12-4 and TRBJ2-1; D not certain. V was cut by 2 bases and J by 8 bases, with 10 bases left in between. The CDR3 extends over 13 amino acids. CDR3 amino acids: CASSLTPGHEQFF. The CDR3 coding sequence is TGTGCCAGCAGTTTAACTCCGGGCCATGAGCAGTTCTTC.

The chain carries TRBV10-2 and TRBJ1-3; D perhaps matches TRBD1 (6 bases). Trimming removed 5 bases from V and 0 bases from J, with 11 bases in between. The CDR3 extends over 15 amino acids. Per the germline V gene, CDR1 is WSHSY and CDR2 is SAAADI. In DNA form, the CDR3 reads TGCGCCAGCAGTCCCGGACAGAGCTCTGGAAACACCATATATTTT. Translated, it gives CASSPGQSSGNTIYF.

The V gene is TRBV7-2, the J gene TRBJ2-1; D remains unclear. Trimming stripped 3 bases from V and 1 base from J, with 10 bases between. The CDR3 is made up of 15 amino acids. The germline gives CDR1 SGHTA, CDR2 FQGNSA. The CDR3 DNA reads TGTGCCAGCAGCTTTCAGAGCCAGTCCTACAATGAGCAGTTCTTC. It encodes CASSFQSQSYNEQFF.